This TCR beta chain was profiled in a study of OX40 agonist ivuxolimab in advanced cancers. The assay was immunoSEQ multiplex PCR, and TCRdb's table has in-frame clones only and misses some. The profile shows around 26,000 clones, roughly 91% of them singletons. Systemic immunosuppression or autoimmune disease history was grounds to exclude patients. A remark on this clone: Its target is unknown.

General study points: There were also nonresponders showing low normalized T-cell clonal expansion. Mean expanded clone counts were higher in CD8+ than CD4+ T cells.

The sequence was obtained from an adult with an advanced solid tumor such as melanoma, head and neck, liver or kidney cancer. Here the sequenced sample was CD4+ or CD8+ T cells sorted from blood, taken in a trial of the OX40 agonist ivuxolimab.

The CDR3 sequence: CASSERGGGYTF. The DNA of the CDR3 is TGCGCCAGCAGTGAGCGGGGAGGTGGCTACACCTTC. The chain uses TRBV10-2 and TRBJ1-2; D gene uncertain. Per the germline V gene, CDR1 is WSHSY and CDR2 is SAAADI. Trimming shortened V by 2 bases and J by 7 bases, and 8 bases separated the two germline ends. The CDR3 runs to 12 residues.